The 27 T cell receptor beta chains in this list originate from one sample, sequenced in a study of Ad26.COV2.S vaccination and SARS-CoV-2 variants. Treatment of the sample: roughly 18 received Ad26.COV2.S at low or high dose, single or two shots; roughly five received placebo; per-sample allocation not given. Collection of the samples took place on day 63 after the first injection of vaccine or placebo. TCRdb's table, derived via immunoSEQ multiplex PCR, lists solely in-frame clones and lacks some. The sample carries fewer than 400,000 clones, 70% to 90% recorded once. The sample here was peripheral blood, taken in a trial of Ad26.COV2.S vaccine versus placebo. The receptors were gathered from a person aged 18-60 years who received the Ad26.COV2.S COVID-19 vaccine or a placebo.

The genes are TRBV7-9 and TRBJ1-5, with 7 bases aligning to TRBD1. Unmatched junction bases numbered 13, after V lost 5 bases and J lost 6 bases. The CDR3 length is 16 residues. Germline V gene sequence: CDR1 SEHNR, CDR2 FQNEAQ (reference sequence). DNA for the CDR3: TGTGCCAGCAGCGGATCGACAGGGTACATGATTCAGCCCCAGCATTTT. Translated, it gives CASSGSTGYMIQPQHF.

V is TRBV7-2 and J is TRBJ2-3; either TRBD1 or TRBD2 may supply D (6 bases each). V was pared by 1 base and J by 1 base, with 9 bases between. The CDR3 covers 15 residues. Germline CDR1 reads SGHTA; CDR2 reads FQGNSA. The CDR3 DNA sequence: TGTGCCAGCAGCTTAGGGGGGGCCCGCACAGATACGCAGTATTTT. Protein product: CASSLGGARTDTQYF.

The V call is TRBV7-2, the J call TRBJ2-7, with 7 nucleotides matching TRBD2. There are 14 residues in the CDR3. V lost 1 base, J lost 4 bases, and 4 bases stayed unmatched. Per germline, CDR1 SGHTA and CDR2 FQGNSA. The CDR3 region has the DNA TGTGCCAGCAGCTTAGGGCGGGGGTCGTACGAGCAGTACTTC. The encoded protein is CASSLGRGSYEQYF.

The V gene is TRBV10-2, the J gene TRBJ2-7; D perhaps matches TRBD2 (7 bases). The V gene lost 3 bases and the J gene lost 2 bases, with 11 bases spanning the gap. The CDR3 is made up of 14 amino acids. The germline CDR1 and CDR2 sequences are WSHSY and SAAADI. The CDR3 is CASSERGAPYEQYF. The CDR3 DNA follows: TGCGCCAGCAGTGAACGGGGGGCCCCCTACGAGCAGTACTTC.

The rearrangement links TRBV3-1 (or the pseudogene TRBV3-2) to TRBJ2-7; 8 nucleotides agree with TRBD1. Germline V CDR1 and CDR2: LGHDT, YNNKEL (reference sequence). The CDR3 consists of 14 residues. V was clipped by 3 bases and J by 5 bases; unmatched bases: 6. The CDR3 DNA sequence: TGTGCCAGCAGCCATTATGGGACAGGCCACGAGCAGTACTTC. The encoded protein is CASSHYGTGHEQYF.

J is TRBJ2-2 and V is TRBV5-6; no firm D call. The length of the CDR3 is 13 residues. Germline V gives CDR1 SGHDT, CDR2 YYEEEE. Trimming removed 2 bases at V and 4 bases at J, with 6 bases between. CDR3 residues: CASSFGFTGELFF. Written as DNA, the CDR3 is TGTGCCAGCAGCTTCGGGTTCACCGGGGAGCTGTTTTTT.

The rearrangement joins TRBV7-3 to TRBJ2-7; TRBD1 might be the D (5 bases). V dropped 2 bases and J dropped 6 bases, with 14 bases sitting between them. The CDR3 consists of 14 residues. In germline, CDR1 is SGHTA, CDR2 FQGTGA. This CDR3 reads CASSLSGHLGEQYF. The DNA of the CDR3 is TGTGCCAGCAGCTTATCAGGGCACCTAGGCGAGCAGTACTTC.

The V and J genes are TRBV7-9 and TRBJ1-3; no definite D call. The germline V gene encodes CDR1 SEHNR and CDR2 FQNEAQ (reference sequence). This CDR3 spans 15 amino acids. Trimming took off 2 bases at V and 0 bases at J, with 8 bases between the two ends. The DNA of the CDR3 is TGTGCCAGCAGCTTAAATAGGGACTCTGGAAACACCATATATTTT. Protein: CASSLNRDSGNTIYF. The complete variable domain, with remaining parts taken from reference TRBV7-9 and TRBJ1-3, reads DTGVSQNPRHKITKRGQNVTFRCDPISEHNRLYWYRQTLGQGPEFLTYFQNEAQLEKSRLLSDRFSAERPKGSFSTLEIQRTEQGDSAMYLCASSLNRDSGNTIYFGEGSWLTVV.

The sample holds many counts of this clone. V is TRBV7-3 and J is TRBJ2-2; no clear D gene. The CDR3 runs to 14 residues. The germline V and J ends were trimmed by 6 bases and 6 bases, with 14 bases remaining between them. Per the germline V gene, CDR1 is SGHTA and CDR2 is FQGTGA. CDR3 sequence reads: CASSYDSGPGELFF. The CDR3 coding sequence is TGTGCCAGCAGTTATGACTCCGGCCCCGGGGAGCTGTTTTTT.

The chain couples TRBV7-9 to TRBJ1-2; D is possibly TRBD1 (5 bases). Trimming left V 7 bases short and J 10 bases short, with 19 bases between. In germline, CDR1 is SEHNR, CDR2 FQNEAQ (reference sequence). The CDR3 extends over 13 amino acids. The CDR3 DNA sequence: TGTGCCAGCACCGACAGTACAGGTTTCGCCTACACCTTC. Protein product: CASTDSTGFAYTF.

The CDR3 loop reads CASRRLQEAGEQFF. The CDR3 bases are TGTGCCAGCAGACGCCTCCAGGAGGCCGGTGAGCAGTTCTTC. V is TRBV6-4 and J is TRBJ2-1; D may be TRBD2 (5 bases). This CDR3 region has 14 residues. Germline V gene sequence: CDR1 MRHNA, CDR2 SNTAGT. Trimming cost V 6 bases and J 9 bases, with 18 bases left between them.

The V gene is TRBV5-1, the J gene TRBJ2-3, with D tentatively TRBD1 (5 bases). CDR1 is SGHRS, CDR2 YFSETQ, per germline. V was shortened by 3 bases and J by 6 bases, with 17 bases between the two germline ends. The CDR3 sequence is 15 residues long. For the CDR3, the DNA is TGCGCCAGCAGCTATACAGGAGCAACTACGGATACGCAGTATTTT. Translating gives CASSYTGATTDTQYF.

The rearrangement joins TRBV27 to TRBJ1-6; TRBD1 might be the D (5 bases). Germline assignment: CDR1 MNHEY and CDR2 SMNVEV (reference sequence). V lost 3 bases and J lost 9, with 12 bases in between. This CDR3 spans 14 amino acids. The CDR3 loop reads CASSFLGVASPLHF. The CDR3 DNA follows: TGTGCCAGCAGTTTCTTGGGGGTCGCTTCACCCCTCCACTTT.

The J gene is TRBJ2-3, the V gene TRBV14, with TRBD2 matching 7 bases. The CDR3 runs to 15 residues. V shed 1 base and J 2 bases; nucleotides not matched to a gene: 3. CDR1 is SGHDN and CDR2 is FVKESK in the germline V gene. CDR3 in DNA: TGTGCCAGCAGCCAAGTGAGCGGGGCCACAGATACGCAGTATTTT. Translated, it gives CASSQVSGATDTQYF.

The CDR3 coding sequence is TGTGCCAGCTCTCAGGGGTTCACAGAAGCTTTCTTT. Amino acid sequence: CASSQGFTEAFF. The rearrangement links TRBV3-1 (or the pseudogene TRBV3-2) to TRBJ1-1; D might be TRBD1 (6 bases). Looked up from germline, CDR1 is LGHDT and CDR2 is YNNKEL (reference sequence). This CDR3 is 12 amino acids long. V was shortened by 8 bases and J by 8 bases, with 15 bases between the two germline ends.

The chain combines TRBV29-1 with TRBJ1-2; 9 nucleotides line up with TRBD1. From germline, CDR1 is SQVTM and CDR2 ANQGSEA. V was clipped by 3 bases and J by 6 bases; unmatched bases: 2. The CDR3 is 12 residues long. CDR3 coding DNA: TGCAGCGTTGACCGGACAGGGGATGGCTACACCTTC. Encoded protein: CSVDRTGDGYTF.

This clone was recorded only once. V and J are TRBV19 and TRBJ2-1; D is uncertain. The CDR3 sequence is 14 residues long. V dropped 4 bases and J dropped 2 bases, with 9 bases sitting between them. Germline V gene lookup returns CDR1 LNHDA and CDR2 SQIVND (reference sequence). CDR3 region: CASSNGPPYNEQFF. The CDR3 DNA follows: TGTGCCAGTAGTAATGGCCCCCCCTACAATGAGCAGTTCTTC.

Only one count was recorded for this clone. The chain uses TRBV10-2 and TRBJ2-1, with 14 bases aligning to TRBD2. With V trimmed by 5 bases and J by 4 bases, 7 bases remained unmatched. CDR3 length: 17 amino acids. Germline CDR1 and CDR2: WSHSY and SAAADI. CDR3: CASSSTSGGAVYNEQFF. CDR3 sequence (DNA): TGCGCCAGCAGTTCGACTAGCGGGGGGGCGGTATACAATGAGCAGTTCTTC.

The chain is built from TRBV27 and TRBJ2-1; D is unresolved. The CDR3 covers 15 residues. The ends were cut back, 0 bases at V and 4 bases at J, with 10 bases in the middle. CDR1 and CDR2 (germline): MNHEY, SMNVEV (reference sequence). Here the CDR3 DNA reads TGTGCCAGCAGTTTATCTAGCACCTCGTACAATGAGCAGTTCTTC. Its protein is CASSLSSTSYNEQFF.

This clone was recorded a few times. The chain has TRBV4-1 and TRBJ2-4; 11 positions agree with TRBD2. Germline assignment: CDR1 MGHRA and CDR2 YSYEKL. The CDR3 has 19 amino acids. Germline trimming cut 2 bases from V and 0 bases from J; bases unmatched to any gene: 9. In nucleotides, the CDR3 is TGCGCCAGCAGCCAATCTGCTAGCGGGGGGCTCCTAGCCAAAAACATTCAGTACTTC. Translation gives CASSQSASGGLLAKNIQYF.

This rearrangement joins TRBV9 to TRBJ2-1; 14 nucleotides match TRBD2. Germline CDR1 SGDLS, CDR2 YYNGEE. The CDR3 is made up of 16 amino acids. The V and J ends lost 4 bases and 7 bases, in that order; junction bases with no gene match: 7. Written as DNA, the CDR3 is TGTGCCAGCAGCTCAAGGACTAGCGGGGGGTTTAATGAGCAGTTCTTC. It yields the protein CASSSRTSGGFNEQFF.

The rearrangement links TRBV18 to TRBJ2-3; D gene ambiguous. V dropped 3 bases and J dropped 0 bases, with 13 bases sitting between them. This CDR3 comprises 16 residues. The germline CDR1 and CDR2 sequences are KGHSH and LQKENI. Written as DNA, the CDR3 is TGTGCCAGCTCACCTCCGTGGCCAGATAGCACAGATACGCAGTATTTT. Encoded protein: CASSPPWPDSTDTQYF.

The chain employs TRBV28 and TRBJ1-5; D is unresolved. Germline values: CDR1 MDHEN, CDR2 SYDVKM. CDR3 length: 15 amino acids. Trimming shortened V by 4 bases and J by 4 bases, and 14 bases separated the two germline ends. CDR3 protein: CASSSITGINQPQHF. The CDR3 DNA reads TGTGCCAGCAGTTCAATAACTGGGATAAATCAGCCCCAGCATTTT.

V usage is TRBV19 and J usage is TRBJ2-1; 10 bases agree with TRBD2. The CDR3 contains 13 residues. Trimming cost V 8 bases and J 13 bases; bases outside gene matches: 11. CDR1 is LNHDA, CDR2 SQIVND, per germline (reference sequence). CDR3 DNA: TGTGCCAGTGTACAAGCGGGGGGGTTTCCTCAGTTCTTC. This translates into CASVQAGGFPQFF.

This clone was counted once. The chain is built from TRBV7-3 and TRBJ2-2, with 8 nucleotides matching TRBD1. This CDR3 is 17 amino acids long. Per germline, CDR1 SGHTA and CDR2 FQGTGA. The V gene end was trimmed by 6 bases and the J gene end by 5 bases; junction bases not matched to a gene: 14. Written as DNA, the CDR3 is TGTGCCAGCAGAACAGGGGGTAGCGCCGGGGTTACCGGGGAGCTGTTTTTT. Residues: CASRTGGSAGVTGELFF.

V is TRBV10-2 and J is TRBJ2-5; 11 bases map to TRBD2. The CDR3 totals 17 residues. The germline CDR1 and CDR2 sequences are WSHSY and SAAADI. J gave up 5 bases and V 3 bases, and 11 bases lay outside the gene matches. The CDR3 here is CASSDRKLGLAVETQYF. CDR3 DNA sequence: TGCGCCAGCAGTGACCGGAAACTGGGACTAGCGGTCGAGACCCAGTACTTC.

The chain employs TRBV29-1 and TRBJ2-5; D remains unclear. Germline V gene data show CDR1 as SQVTM and CDR2 as ANQGSEA. Trimming pared 4 bases from V and 4 bases from J, leaving 10 bases between. The CDR3 is made up of 12 amino acids. In DNA form, the CDR3 reads TGCAGCGTTGGGCAGGCTCGAGAGACCCAGTACTTC. Its protein product is CSVGQARETQYF.